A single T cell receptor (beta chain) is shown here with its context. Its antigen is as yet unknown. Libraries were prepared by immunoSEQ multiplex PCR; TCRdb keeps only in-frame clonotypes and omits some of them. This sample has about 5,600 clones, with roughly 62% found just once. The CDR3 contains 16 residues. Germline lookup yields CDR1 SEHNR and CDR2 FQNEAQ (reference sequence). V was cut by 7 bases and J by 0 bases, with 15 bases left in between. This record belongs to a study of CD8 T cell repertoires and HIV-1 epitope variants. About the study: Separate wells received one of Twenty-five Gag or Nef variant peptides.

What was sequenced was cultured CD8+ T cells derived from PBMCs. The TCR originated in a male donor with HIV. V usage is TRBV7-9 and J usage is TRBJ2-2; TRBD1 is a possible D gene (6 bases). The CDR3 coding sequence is TGTGCCAGCACCCCCGGGGACAAGCCGAACACCGGGGAGCTGTTTTTT. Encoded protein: CASTPGDKPNTGELFF.